This TCR beta chain was profiled in a study of cytomegalovirus exposure and HLA in healthy donors. Across the whole study: Around 80 million unique TCR sequences came from HLA-typed donors in an early release. Whole-study findings and limits: Analyzed later, association rates of TCRs varied across HLA loci, with DRB1 most and HLA-C fewest.

Primers for the PCR totalled 60 Vbeta and 13 Jbeta. TCRdb keeps only in-frame clones here, not all; method: immunoSEQ multiplex PCR. This repertoire shows fewer than 150,000 clones, around 80% found once; its top ten account for approximately 0.22%. On this clone itself: Its specificity is not known.

This CDR3 comprises 15 residues. Trimming removed 3 bases from V and 5 bases from J; junction bases left unmatched: 4. CDR1 is LNHDA and CDR2 is SQIVND in the germline V gene (reference sequence). The source material was PBMCs. This receptor was identified in a man aged 50 to 60 in good health and CMV-seronegative. The chain links TRBV19 to TRBJ2-3, with 11 bases that match TRBD1. The CDR3 DNA reads as TGTGCCAGTAGTATGGACAGGGGGCGGGTAGATACGCAGTATTTT. Translating it yields CASSMDRGRVDTQYF.